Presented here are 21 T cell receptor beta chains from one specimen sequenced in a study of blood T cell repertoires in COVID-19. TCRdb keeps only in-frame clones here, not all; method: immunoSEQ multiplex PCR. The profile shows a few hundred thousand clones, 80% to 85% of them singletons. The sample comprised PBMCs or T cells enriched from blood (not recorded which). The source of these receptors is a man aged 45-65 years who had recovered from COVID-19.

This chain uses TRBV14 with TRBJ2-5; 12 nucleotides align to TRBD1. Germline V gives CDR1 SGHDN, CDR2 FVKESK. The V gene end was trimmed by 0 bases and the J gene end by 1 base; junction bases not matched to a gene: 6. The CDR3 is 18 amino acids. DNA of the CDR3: TGTGCCAGCAGCCAAGATTGGGGGACAGGGGGCATCCAAGAGACCCAGTACTTC. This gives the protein CASSQDWGTGGIQETQYF.

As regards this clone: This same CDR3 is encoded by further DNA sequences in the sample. CDR3 amino acids: CASSPSYNEQFF. CDR3 nucleotide sequence: TGTGCCAGCAGCCCGAGCTACAATGAGCAGTTCTTC. The chain links TRBV7-9 to TRBJ2-1, with no clear D. CDR1 is SEHNR and CDR2 is FQNEAQ in the germline V gene (reference sequence). Trimming removed 5 bases from V and 3 bases from J, with 5 bases in between. The CDR3 runs to 12 residues.

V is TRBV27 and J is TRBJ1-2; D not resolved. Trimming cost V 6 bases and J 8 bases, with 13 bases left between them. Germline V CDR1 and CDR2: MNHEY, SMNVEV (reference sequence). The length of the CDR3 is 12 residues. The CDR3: CASRFKGGGYTF. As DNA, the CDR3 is TGTGCCAGCAGATTTAAAGGAGGCGGCTACACCTTC.

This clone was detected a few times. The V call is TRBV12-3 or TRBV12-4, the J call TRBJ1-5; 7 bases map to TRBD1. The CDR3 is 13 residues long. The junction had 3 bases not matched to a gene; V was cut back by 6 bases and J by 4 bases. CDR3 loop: CASRPGGNQPQHF. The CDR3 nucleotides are TGTGCCAGCAGGCCAGGGGGGAATCAGCCCCAGCATTTT.

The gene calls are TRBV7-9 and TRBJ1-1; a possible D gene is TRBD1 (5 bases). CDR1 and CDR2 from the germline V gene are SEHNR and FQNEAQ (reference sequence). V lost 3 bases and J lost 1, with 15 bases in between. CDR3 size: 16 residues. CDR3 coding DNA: TGTGCCAGCAGCTTCCCAGGCCTGGGGCAGAACACTGAAGCTTTCTTT. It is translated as CASSFPGLGQNTEAFF.

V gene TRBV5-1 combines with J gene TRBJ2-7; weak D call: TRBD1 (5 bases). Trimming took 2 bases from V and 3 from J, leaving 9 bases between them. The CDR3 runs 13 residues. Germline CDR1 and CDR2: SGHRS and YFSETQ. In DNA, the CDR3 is TGCGCCAGCAGCTTAGGGGATAACTACGAGCAGTACTTC. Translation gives CASSLGDNYEQYF.

The CDR3 region is CASNRQGAYEQYF. The CDR3 bases are TGTGCCAGCAATCGGCAGGGGGCCTACGAGCAGTACTTC. The V and J genes are TRBV2 and TRBJ2-7, with 7 bases lining up with TRBD1. The length of the CDR3 is 13 residues. V gave up 7 bases and J gave up 2 bases; unmatched junction bases: 5. Germline V gene lookup returns CDR1 SNHLY and CDR2 FYNNEI.

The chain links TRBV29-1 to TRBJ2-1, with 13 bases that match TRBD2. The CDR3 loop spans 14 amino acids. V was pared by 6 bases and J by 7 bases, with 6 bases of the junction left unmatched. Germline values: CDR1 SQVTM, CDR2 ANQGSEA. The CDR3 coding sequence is TGCAGCGTGGCGGGACTAGCGGGGAGAAATGAGCAGTTCTTC. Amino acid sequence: CSVAGLAGRNEQFF.

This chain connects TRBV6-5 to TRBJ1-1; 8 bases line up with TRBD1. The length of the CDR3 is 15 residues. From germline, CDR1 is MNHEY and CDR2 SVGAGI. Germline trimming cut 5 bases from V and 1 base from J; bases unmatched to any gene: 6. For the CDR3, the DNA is TGTGCCAGCAGTAGCAGGACAGGGCGGAACACTGAAGCTTTCTTT. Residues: CASSSRTGRNTEAFF.

The CDR3 coding sequence is TGCAGCGTTGGGGCGGGGCGCTACGAGCAGTACTTC. Translated, it gives CSVGAGRYEQYF. The chain recombines TRBV29-1 with TRBJ2-7; D might be TRBD2 (6 bases). The CDR3 covers 12 residues. Trimming took 4 bases from V and 3 from J, leaving 10 bases between them. From germline, CDR1 is SQVTM and CDR2 ANQGSEA.

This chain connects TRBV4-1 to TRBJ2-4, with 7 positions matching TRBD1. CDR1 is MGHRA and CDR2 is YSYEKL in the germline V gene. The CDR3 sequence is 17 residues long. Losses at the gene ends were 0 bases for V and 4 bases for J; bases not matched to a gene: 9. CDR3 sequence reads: CASSQELRQGVKNIQYF. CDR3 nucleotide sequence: TGCGCCAGCAGCCAAGAGCTGAGGCAGGGGGTTAAAAACATTCAGTACTTC.

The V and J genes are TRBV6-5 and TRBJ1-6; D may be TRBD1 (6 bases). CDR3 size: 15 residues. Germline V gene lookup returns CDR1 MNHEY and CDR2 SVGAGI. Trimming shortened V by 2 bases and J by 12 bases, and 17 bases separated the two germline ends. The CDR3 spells CASSYRGADSRPLHF. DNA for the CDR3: TGTGCCAGCAGTTACCGGGGGGCGGATTCCAGACCCCTCCACTTT.

CDR3 coding DNA: TGTGCCAGCAGCGTACTTTCGGGGGGCTCCTATGGCTACACCTTC. Its translation: CASSVLSGGSYGYTF. This chain uses TRBV9 with TRBJ1-2; possible D gene TRBD1, 6 bases. Germline V gene data show CDR1 as SGDLS and CDR2 as YYNGEE. The CDR3 has 15 residues. Trimming left V 1 base short and J 4 bases short, with 14 bases between.

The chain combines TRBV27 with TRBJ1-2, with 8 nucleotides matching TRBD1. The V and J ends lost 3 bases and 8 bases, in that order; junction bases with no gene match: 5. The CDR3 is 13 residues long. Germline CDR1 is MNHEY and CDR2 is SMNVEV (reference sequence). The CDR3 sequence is CASSFRTGLGYTF. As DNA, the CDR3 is TGTGCCAGCAGTTTTCGGACAGGGCTGGGCTACACCTTC.

The CDR3 DNA is TGTGCCAGCAGCTTAGCGGACTTACCCGCCGAGACCCAGTACTTC. The encoded protein is CASSLADLPAETQYF. This chain uses TRBV7-8 with TRBJ2-5; possibly TRBD2 for D (5 bases). CDR1 and CDR2 from the germline V gene are SGHVS and FQNEAQ. The CDR3 consists of 15 residues. With 0 bases removed from V and 5 bases from J, the gap between germline ends came to 13 bases.

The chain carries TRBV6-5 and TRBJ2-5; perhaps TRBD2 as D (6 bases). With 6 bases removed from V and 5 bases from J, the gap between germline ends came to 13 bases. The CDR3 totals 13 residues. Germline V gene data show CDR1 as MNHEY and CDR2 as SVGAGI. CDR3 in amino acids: CASRSPGRETQYF. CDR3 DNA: TGTGCCAGCAGATCCCCTGGGAGGGAGACCCAGTACTTC.

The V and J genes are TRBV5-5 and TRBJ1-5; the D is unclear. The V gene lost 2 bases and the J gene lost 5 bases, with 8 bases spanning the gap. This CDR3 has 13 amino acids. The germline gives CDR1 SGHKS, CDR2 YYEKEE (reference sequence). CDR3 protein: CASSFDGDQPQHF. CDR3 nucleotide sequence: TGTGCCAGCAGCTTTGATGGAGATCAGCCCCAGCATTTT.

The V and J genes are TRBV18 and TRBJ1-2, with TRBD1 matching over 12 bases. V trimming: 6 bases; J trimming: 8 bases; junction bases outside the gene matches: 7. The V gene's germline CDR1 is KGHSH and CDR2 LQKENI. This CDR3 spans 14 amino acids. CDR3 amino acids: CASSYGTGGEGYTF. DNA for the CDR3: TGTGCCAGCTCTTACGGGACAGGGGGCGAGGGCTACACCTTC.

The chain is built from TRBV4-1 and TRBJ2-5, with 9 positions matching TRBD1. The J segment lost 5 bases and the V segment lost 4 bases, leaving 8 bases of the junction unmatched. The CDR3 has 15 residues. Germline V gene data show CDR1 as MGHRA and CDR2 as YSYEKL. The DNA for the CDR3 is TGCGCCAGCAGCCCCGAACAGGGGGCTTTGGAGACCCAGTACTTC. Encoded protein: CASSPEQGALETQYF.

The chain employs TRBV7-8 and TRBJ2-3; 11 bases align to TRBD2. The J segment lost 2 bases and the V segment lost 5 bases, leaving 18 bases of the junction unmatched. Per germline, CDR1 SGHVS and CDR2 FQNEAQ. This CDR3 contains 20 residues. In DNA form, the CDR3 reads TGTGCCAGCAGCCCCCCTCGAATAGCGGGGGGGGAGGAAAACACAGATACGCAGTATTTT. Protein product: CASSPPRIAGGEENTDTQYF.

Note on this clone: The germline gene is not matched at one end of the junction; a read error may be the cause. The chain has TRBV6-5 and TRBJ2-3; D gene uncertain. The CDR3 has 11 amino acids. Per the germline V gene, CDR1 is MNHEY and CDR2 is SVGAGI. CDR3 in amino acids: CASTHTDTQYF. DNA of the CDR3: TGTGCCAGCACCCACACAGACACGCAGTATTTT.